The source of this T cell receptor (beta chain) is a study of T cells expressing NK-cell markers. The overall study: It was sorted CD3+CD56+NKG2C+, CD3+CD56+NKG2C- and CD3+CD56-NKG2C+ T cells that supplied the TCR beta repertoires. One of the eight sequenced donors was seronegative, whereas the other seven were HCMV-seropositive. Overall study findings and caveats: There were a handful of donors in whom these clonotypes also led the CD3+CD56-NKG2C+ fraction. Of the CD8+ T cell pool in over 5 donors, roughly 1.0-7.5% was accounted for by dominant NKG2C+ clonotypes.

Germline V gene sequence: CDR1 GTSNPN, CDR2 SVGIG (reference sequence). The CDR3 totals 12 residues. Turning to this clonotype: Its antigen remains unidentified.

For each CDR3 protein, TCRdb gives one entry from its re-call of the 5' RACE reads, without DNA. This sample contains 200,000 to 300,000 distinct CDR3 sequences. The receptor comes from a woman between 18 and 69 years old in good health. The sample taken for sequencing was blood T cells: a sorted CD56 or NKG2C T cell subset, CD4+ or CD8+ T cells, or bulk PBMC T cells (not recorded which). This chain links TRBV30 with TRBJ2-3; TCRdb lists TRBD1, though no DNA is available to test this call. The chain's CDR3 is CAWSVGDNTQYF.